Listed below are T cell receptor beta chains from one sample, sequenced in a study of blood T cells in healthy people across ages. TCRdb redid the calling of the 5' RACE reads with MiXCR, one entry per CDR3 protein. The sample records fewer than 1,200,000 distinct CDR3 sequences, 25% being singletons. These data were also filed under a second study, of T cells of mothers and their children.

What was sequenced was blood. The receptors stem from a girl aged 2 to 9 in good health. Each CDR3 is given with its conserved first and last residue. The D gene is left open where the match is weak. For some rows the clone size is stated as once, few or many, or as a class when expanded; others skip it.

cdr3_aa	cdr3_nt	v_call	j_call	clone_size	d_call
CASSASRDRYNEQFF	TGTGCCAGCAGCGCCAGCCGGGACAGGTACAATGAGCAGTTCTTC	TRBV11-3	TRBJ2-1	few	TRBD1
CASSLFRSSIQETQYF	TGTGCCAGCAGCTTATTCCGGTCCTCAATCCAAGAGACCCAGTACTTC	TRBV11-2	TRBJ2-5	few	.
CASSLTGAQNTEAFF	TGTGCCAGCAGCTTAACAGGGGCGCAGAACACTGAAGCTTTCTTT	TRBV7-3	TRBJ1-1	.	.
CATASRQAYQPQHF	TGTGCCACCGCTTCCCGACAGGCCTATCAGCCCCAGCATTTT	TRBV27	TRBJ1-5	.	.
CASSLGGDRTYF	TGTGCCAGCAGCTTAGGGGGGGACAGGACGTACTTC	TRBV7-9	TRBJ2-7	.	TRBD1
CASSAGRGYNEQFF	TGTGCCAGCAGTGCCGGGCGGGGGTACAATGAGCAGTTCTTC	TRBV2	TRBJ2-1	.	TRBD2
CASSFFWGRQNYGYTF	TGTGCCAGCAGTTTCTTCTGGGGCCGACAGAACTATGGCTACACCTTC	TRBV6-5	TRBJ1-2	.	.
CASSQEVDTEAFF	TGCGCCAGCAGCCAAGAAGTAGACACTGAAGCTTTCTTT	TRBV4-1	TRBJ1-1	.	.
CASGFILAQGPTGIAGANVLTF	TGTGCTAGTGGTTTTATCCTCGCCCAAGGCCCCACCGGAATCGCTGGGGCCAACGTCCTGACTTTC	TRBV12-5	TRBJ2-6	few	.
CASSPSGGATETQYF	TGTGCCAGCAGCCCTAGCGGGGGGGCAACAGAGACCCAGTACTTC	TRBV9	TRBJ2-5	few	TRBD2
CASSSNQVLADGYTF	TGTGCCAGCAGTTCTAATCAGGTTCTCGCGGATGGCTACACCTTC	TRBV6-5	TRBJ1-2	few	.
CASSISRLGAGETQYF	TGTGCCAGCAGCATATCTAGGCTGGGAGCAGGAGAGACCCAGTACTTC	TRBV7-9	TRBJ2-5	.	.
CASSPDRNGQPQHF	TGTGCCAGCAGTCCCGACAGGAACGGTCAGCCCCAGCATTTT	TRBV6-5	TRBJ1-5	.	.
CSVEGERSREQFF	TGCAGCGTTGAGGGTGAGAGGTCACGTGAGCAGTTCTTC	TRBV29-1	TRBJ2-1	.	.
CASSSGTSDEQYF	TGTGCCAGCAGCTCCGGGACTAGCGACGAGCAGTACTTC	TRBV5-6	TRBJ2-7	.	TRBD2
CSVAYGTLNSPLHF	TGCAGCGTGGCCTACGGGACACTGAATTCACCCCTCCACTTT	TRBV29-1	TRBJ1-6	few	.
CASSSTSGSVYEQYF	TGTGCCAGCAGCTCCACTAGCGGGAGCGTCTACGAGCAGTACTTC	TRBV7-2	TRBJ2-7	few	TRBD2
CASSEMGQETQYF	TGTGCCAGCAGTGAAATGGGCCAAGAGACCCAGTACTTC	TRBV25-1	TRBJ2-5	.	.
CSVTGQGGEAFF	TGCAGCGTTACAGGACAGGGAGGTGAAGCTTTCTTT	TRBV29-1	TRBJ1-1	.	TRBD1
CASSLTEGNGYTF	TGTGCCAGCAGCTTAACGGAGGGGAATGGCTACACCTTC	TRBV7-3	TRBJ1-2	.	.
CASRPDRGVETQYF	TGTGCCAGCAGGCCCGACAGGGGAGTAGAGACCCAGTACTTC	TRBV28	TRBJ2-5	.	TRBD1
CSARLSAYEQYF	TGCAGTGCTAGATTATCAGCCTACGAGCAGTACTTC	TRBV20-1	TRBJ2-7	.	.
CASGLRTGGDINTEAFF	TGTGCTAGTGGTTTGCGGACAGGGGGGGACATTAACACTGAAGCTTTCTTT	TRBV12-5	TRBJ1-1	.	TRBD1
CASRQAGGGETQYF	TGCGCCAGCAGACAAGCGGGAGGGGGAGAGACCCAGTACTTC	TRBV4-1	TRBJ2-5	.	TRBD2
CASSLEVVGLLRTQYF	TGTGCCAGCAGCTTAGAAGTTGTGGGTCTCTTGAGGACCCAGTACTTC	TRBV7-9	TRBJ2-5	few	.
CASSGVTAEQYF	TGTGCCAGCAGCGGGGTAACAGCCGAGCAGTACTTC	TRBV9	TRBJ2-7	few	.
CASREQSNEQFF	TGTGCCTCCCGGGAGCAGTCCAATGAGCAGTTCTTC	TRBV10-3	TRBJ2-1	.	.
CASTQTRSYTF	TGTGCCAGCACCCAGACAAGGAGCTACACCTTC	TRBV2	TRBJ1-2	.	.
CATQGWQETQYF	TGTGCCACTCAGGGTTGGCAAGAGACCCAGTACTTC	TRBV2	TRBJ2-5	few	.
CSVEVGTGYGEQFF	TGCAGCGTTGAAGTCGGGACAGGGTACGGGGAGCAGTTCTTC	TRBV29-1	TRBJ2-1	few	TRBD1
CASSFPAYGYTF	TGTGCCAGCAGCTTCCCCGCGTACGGCTACACCTTC	TRBV7-2	TRBJ1-2	.	.
CASSEVPHAYEQYF	TGTGCCAGCAGCGAAGTCCCCCACGCCTACGAGCAGTACTTC	TRBV7-2	TRBJ2-7	.	.
CASSHTGVETQYF	TGCGCCAGCAGCCATACAGGGGTGGAGACCCAGTACTTC	TRBV4-1	TRBJ2-5	.	TRBD1
CASSQRRGTQYF	TGTGCCAGCAGCCAGAGACGAGGGACCCAGTACTTC	TRBV14	TRBJ2-5	.	.
CASSSSGSYTDTQYF	TGTGCCAGCAGCTCCAGTGGAAGCTACACAGATACGCAGTATTTT	TRBV7-9	TRBJ2-3	.	.
CAISESQGANTEAFF	TGTGCCATCAGTGAGTCGCAGGGGGCGAACACTGAAGCTTTCTTT	TRBV10-3	TRBJ1-1	.	TRBD1
CASSQERGREFF	TGTGCCAGCAGCCAGGAGCGGGGAAGGGAGTTCTTC	TRBV6-2/TRBV6-3	TRBJ2-1	few	TRBD2
CASSFAFHEQYF	TGCGCCAGCAGTTTTGCTTTCCACGAGCAGTACTTC	TRBV5-1	TRBJ2-7	many	.
CASSLTEYTNYGYTF	TGTGCCAGCAGCTTAACGGAATACACTAACTATGGCTACACCTTC	TRBV7-3	TRBJ1-2	.	.
CASLPGGRQNEKETQYF	TGTGCCAGCCTCCCAGGCGGGAGGCAGAATGAGAAAGAGACCCAGTACTTC	TRBV14	TRBJ2-5	.	TRBD2
CASSDTGDPTDTQYF	TGTGCCAGCAGCGATACAGGGGACCCCACAGATACGCAGTATTTT	TRBV9	TRBJ2-3	.	TRBD1
CASSLMGLAGRTDTQYF	TGTGCCAGCAGCTTGATGGGACTAGCGGGAAGAACAGATACGCAGTATTTT	TRBV7-2	TRBJ2-3	.	TRBD2
CASTSTMTSGNTIYF	TGTGCCAGCACTTCTACCATGACCTCTGGAAACACCATATATTTT	TRBV28	TRBJ1-3	.	.
CASSLGTYLQETQYF	TGCGCCAGCAGCTTGGGTACCTACTTACAAGAGACCCAGTACTTC	TRBV5-1	TRBJ2-5	.	.
CASSGQGARIEQFF	TGTGCCAGCAGCGGACAGGGGGCGCGAATTGAGCAGTTCTTC	TRBV9	TRBJ2-1	.	TRBD1
CASSDRDRNQPQHF	TGTGCCAGCAGTGACAGGGATCGCAATCAGCCCCAGCATTTT	TRBV2	TRBJ1-5	.	.
CASSQDLWLAGGYEQFF	TGTGCCAGCAGCCAAGATCTGTGGCTAGCGGGGGGCTATGAGCAGTTCTTC	TRBV3-1	TRBJ2-1	few	TRBD2
CASSSSGGIEQYF	TGTGCCAGCAGCTCCTCCGGAGGGATCGAGCAGTACTTC	TRBV7-9	TRBJ2-7	.	.
CSASGAGGMVRAYEQYF	TGCAGTGCTAGCGGGGCAGGAGGGATGGTTCGAGCCTACGAGCAGTACTTC	TRBV20-1	TRBJ2-7	.	.
CASSQEPPGLPNEQFF	TGTGCCAGCAGCCAAGAGCCCCCAGGACTTCCCAATGAGCAGTTCTTC	TRBV4-2	TRBJ2-1	.	.
CASSGRTAMNTKAFF	TGTGCCAGCAGCGGCCGGACAGCTATGAACACTAAAGCTTTCTTT	TRBV7-9	TRBJ1-1	few	.
CASSQGGLAGGENIQYF	TGTGCCAGCAGCCAAGGGGGACTAGCGGGAGGGGAAAACATTCAGTACTTC	TRBV3-1	TRBJ2-4	few	TRBD2
CASSSFDSPLHF	TGTGCCAGCAGCTCCTTCGACTCACCCCTCCACTTT	TRBV11-2	TRBJ1-6	.	.
CASSFQASIIYNSPLHF	TGTGCCAGCAGTTTCCAGGCCTCGATTATATATAATTCACCCCTCCACTTT	TRBV6-5	TRBJ1-6	.	.
CASSLVATGSLETQYF	TGTGCCAGCAGCTTGGTGGCAACAGGGAGTTTGGAGACCCAGTACTTC	TRBV5-6	TRBJ2-5	.	.